This T cell receptor beta chain originates from a study of blood T cell repertoires in COVID-19 (dated by TCRdb to 2020 to 2021). A note on the overall study: Samples from collaborators originated in the United States, Italy and Spain and spanned both the acute and convalescent phases of COVID-19. Deeply sampled blood TCRbeta repertoires from subjects exposed to, actively infected with, or recovered from COVID-19 were included in the dataset. The samples were drawn from the first 160 participants of the ongoing ImmuneRACE study and from 950 to 1,500 subjects provided by 6 global collaborators. Where available, HLA class I and class II types were obtained from metadata supplied by the sample provider rather than from assay-based typing. The repertoires were released in a freely available public database intended as a resource for research on the immune response to SARS-CoV-2. The prospective study material was composed of cDNA or gDNA derived from T cells, B-cell-depleted T cells, or PBMCs. The sample metadata nearly always contained a de-identified subject ID, COVID-19 status, age in years and sex.

Paper-wide results and their limitations: The amount of clinical and demographic metadata varied by source and participant and was provided uncurated.

The collaborating institutions used their own protocols to collect whole blood in K2EDTA tubes. For TCRbeta analysis, collaborator samples were shipped as frozen whole blood, as isolated PBMCs, or as DNA extracted from either sample type. The CDR3 holds 15 amino acids from the cysteine to the phenylalanine. Just CDR3 DNA is preserved here, 45 bases in frame from base 1. A distance of 8 bases separates the germline ends of V and J, which lose 0 bases and 1 base respectively. CDR1 and CDR2 are drawn from the germline V gene: SGHRS, YFSETQ. Worth noting for this clone: Its binding antigen is unknown. Per-base quality was not reported, and no clone a single base away is much larger than it. Within the sample, other DNA sequences also encode this same CDR3.

The immunoSEQ Assay, a bias-controlled multiplex PCR, was used to amplify TCRbeta CDR3 regions from genomic DNA. On the study's bioinformatics: Within the assay, amplification of reference gene primers was used to estimate how many nucleated cells each sample contained. To quantify the absolute abundance of each unique TCRbeta CDR3 rearrangement, sequence reads were collapsed and filtered. Productive Simpson clonality was computed per sample as the square root of Simpson's diversity index over productive rearrangements. TCRdb's version of the immuneACCESS table is confined to in-frame rearrangements and falls short of the full clone set. An unresolved V gene accounts for under half of the shortfall where checked; the remainder is of unknown origin. V, J and clone size are those of that table, while D and trimming were read from the DNA. Counted in this sample were about 240,000 clones; roughly 80% of them appeared once. More than 9.5% of the sample rests with the top ten.

In this chain, TRBV5-1 is recombined with TRBJ1-5; TRBD1 might be the D gene, on 6 matching bases. This receptor was identified in a woman aged 80 or older with acute or convalescent COVID-19. The sample comprised peripheral blood. The CDR3 here reads CASSLEGVSNQPQHF. The bases read TGCGCCAGCAGCTTGGAGGGGGTGAGCAATCAGCCCCAGCATTTT.